The 27 T cell receptor beta chains below were found in one sample sequenced in a study of radiation and T cells in renal cell carcinoma. Clones were sequenced by immunoSEQ multiplex PCR, and TCRdb holds only the in-frame ones, with some missing. The sample includes about 120,000 clones, 81% of them seen just once. Time point indicated: blood 2 weeks post-SBRT. Treatment indicated: 15 Gy SBRT to primary tumor, nephrectomy 4 weeks later. This specimen was blood, taken from a patient whose treatment included radiotherapy and nephrectomy. All receptors come from a man in his forties or fifties with renal cell carcinoma.

This clone showed up just a few times. V usage is TRBV18 and J usage is TRBJ2-7; a weak D match, TRBD2 (6 bases). The CDR3 loop spans 13 amino acids. Germline-derived CDR1 and CDR2 are KGHSH and LQKENI. V dropped 3 bases and J dropped 3 bases, with 9 bases sitting between them. Here the CDR3 reads CASSPTAGYEQYF. The CDR3 DNA sequence: TGTGCCAGCTCACCTACAGCGGGCTACGAGCAGTACTTC.

The chain employs TRBV2 and TRBJ2-5; TRBD1 matches at 7 bases. J gave up 4 bases and V 5 bases, and 4 bases lay outside the gene matches. Germline CDR1 reads SNHLY; CDR2 reads FYNNEI. The length of the CDR3 is 13 residues. The chain's CDR3 is CASSRGQGETQYF. The CDR3, as DNA: TGTGCCAGCAGTAGGGGGCAGGGAGAGACCCAGTACTTC.

The chain joins TRBV28 to TRBJ1-1; D is uncertain. This CDR3 is built from 16 residues. Germline V gene data show CDR1 as MDHEN and CDR2 as SYDVKM. The ends were cut back, 3 bases at V and 1 base at J, with 15 bases in the middle. CDR3 bases: TGTGCCAGCAGTTTTCGATCTGGGGTCGCGAACACTGAAGCTTTCTTT. This translates into CASSFRSGVANTEAFF. Full variable domain (rest looked up from reference TRBV28 and TRBJ1-1): DVKVTQSSRYLVKRTGEKVFLECVQDMDHENMFWYRQDPGLGLRLIYFSYDVKMKEKGDIPEGYSVSREKKERFSLILESASTNQTSMYLCASSFRSGVANTEAFFGQGTRLTVV.

To note about this clone: The same CDR3 arises from other DNA sequences in this sample as well. The chain is built from TRBV5-1 and TRBJ2-2; 7 nucleotides line up with TRBD1. The CDR3 runs 14 residues. Germline CDR1 and CDR2: SGHRS and YFSETQ. After removal of 5 bases from V and 3 bases from J, the junction contained 4 bases not matched to a gene. DNA for the CDR3: TGCGCCAGCAGTCGTACAGGGGACACCGGGGAGCTGTTTTTT. Protein: CASSRTGDTGELFF.

J is TRBJ2-7 and V is TRBV6-6; 11 bases line up with TRBD2. The germline gives CDR1 MNHNY, CDR2 SVGAGI (reference sequence). The V segment lost 4 bases and the J segment 2 bases; nucleotides outside the gene matches: 1. The CDR3 has 14 residues. The CDR3 sequence: CASSSSGGPYEQYF. The CDR3 DNA reads as TGTGCCAGCAGTTCTAGCGGGGGGCCCTACGAGCAGTACTTC.

The chain recombines TRBV19 with TRBJ1-2; 12 nucleotides align to TRBD1. Trimming took 5 bases from V and 8 from J; bases not matched to a gene: 9. The CDR3 has 15 residues. Germline lookup yields CDR1 LNHDA and CDR2 SQIVND (reference sequence). The CDR3 sequence is CASSVYGTGGRGYTF. The CDR3 region has the DNA TGTGCCAGTAGTGTCTATGGGACAGGGGGCCGAGGCTACACCTTC.

The rearrangement joins TRBV5-1 to TRBJ2-3; D ambiguous. Trimming shortened V by 4 bases and J by 2 bases, and 14 bases separated the two germline ends. The CDR3 runs to 15 residues. Germline V gene data show CDR1 as SGHRS and CDR2 as YFSETQ. CDR3 loop: CASSPGLSNTDTQYF. The CDR3 DNA reads TGCGCCAGCAGCCCGGGCCTTAGCAACACAGATACGCAGTATTTT.

The CDR3 DNA reads as TGTGCCAGCACCAGGACTAGCGGAAACACAGATACGCAGTATTTT. This translates into CASTRTSGNTDTQYF. V is TRBV2 and J is TRBJ2-3, with 10 positions matching TRBD2. With 7 bases clipped from V and 2 bases from J, the junction kept 6 bases outside the gene matches. Germline V gene sequence: CDR1 SNHLY, CDR2 FYNNEI. The CDR3 runs 15 residues.

This chain links TRBV10-1 with TRBJ1-1; perhaps TRBD1 as D (6 bases). The CDR3 runs 13 residues. V gave up 7 bases and J gave up 1 base, with 10 bases separating them. Germline V gives CDR1 WNHNN, CDR2 SYGVQD (reference sequence). CDR3 protein: CASIPTGNTEAFF. In nucleotides, the CDR3 is TGCGCCAGCATCCCGACAGGGAACACTGAAGCTTTCTTT.

V usage is TRBV7-2 and J usage is TRBJ2-7, with D perhaps assigned TRBD1 or TRBD2 (5 bases each). The CDR3 spans 14 residues. Trimming took off 2 bases at V and 2 bases at J, with 10 bases between the two ends. Germline assignment: CDR1 SGHTA and CDR2 FQGNSA. The CDR3 protein is CASSLLMGAYEQYF. In nucleotides, the CDR3 is TGTGCCAGCAGCTTATTGATGGGGGCCTACGAGCAGTACTTC.

The rearrangement joins TRBV27 to TRBJ2-1; 7 bases are a match to TRBD2. The CDR3 sequence is 15 residues long. The germline CDR1 and CDR2 sequences are MNHEY and SMNVEV (reference sequence). Germline trimming cut 5 bases from V and 8 bases from J; bases unmatched to any gene: 12. The CDR3 is CASSTLAGAGYEQFF. CDR3 sequence (DNA): TGTGCCAGCAGTACCCTAGCCGGAGCGGGGTATGAGCAGTTCTTC.

This clone came up once. V usage is TRBV9 and J usage is TRBJ2-7; 12 nucleotides agree with TRBD2. The trim removed 0 bases at V and 5 bases at J, leaving 6 bases unmatched. The CDR3 is 16 amino acids. CDR1 and CDR2 from the germline V gene are SGDLS and YYNGEE. The CDR3 DNA reads as TGTGCCAGCAGCGTAGCTAGCGGGGGGGCCGTAAACGAGCAGTACTTC. As protein: CASSVASGGAVNEQYF. Together with reference TRBV9 and TRBJ2-7, the CDR3 gives the full variable domain: DSGVTQTPKHLITATGQRVTLRCSPRSGDLSVYWYQQSLDQGLQFLIQYYNGEERAKGNILERFSAQQFPDLHSELNLSSLELGDSALYFCASSVASGGAVNEQYFGPGTRLTVT.

Of note for this clone: Within the sample, other DNA sequences also encode this same CDR3. The chain couples TRBV19 to TRBJ2-1; D is perhaps TRBD1 (5 bases). Germline CDR1 LNHDA, CDR2 SQIVND (reference sequence). CDR3 length: 15 amino acids. Trimming shortened V by 3 bases and J by 2 bases, and 11 bases separated the two germline ends. The chain's CDR3 is CASSITTGAYNEQFF. The CDR3 nucleotides read TGTGCCAGTAGTATTACTACAGGAGCCTACAATGAGCAGTTCTTC. The full variable domain, in which reference TRBV19 and TRBJ2-1 provide the parts outside the CDR3, is DGGITQSPKYLFRKEGQNVTLSCEQNLNHDAMYWYRQDPGQGLRLIYYSQIVNDFQKGDIAEGYSVSREKKESFPLTVTSAQKNPTAFYLCASSITTGAYNEQFFGPGTRLTVL.

The DNA of the CDR3 is TGTGCCAGCAGCTTCCTCCAGTACTTC. Its translation: CASSFLQYF. The chain is built from TRBV7-2 and TRBJ2-7, with unresolved D. V lost 3 bases, J lost 10 bases, and 4 bases lay in between. The CDR3 sequence is 9 residues long. The germline V gene has CDR1 SGHTA and CDR2 FQGNSA.

This rearrangement joins TRBV6-5 to TRBJ2-3; no clear D. This CDR3 is built from 14 residues. The V end lost 3 bases, the J end lost 14 bases, and 21 bases lay between the germline ends. Germline V gene data show CDR1 as MNHEY and CDR2 as SVGAGI. This CDR3 is CASSYSLTRSILYF. In DNA, the CDR3 is TGTGCCAGCAGTTATTCCCTGACACGCAGTATTCTGTATTTT.

This clone was seen more than once but under ten times. The chain joins TRBV30 to TRBJ2-5; D remains ambiguous. The CDR3 has 13 amino acids. With 0 bases removed from V and 5 bases from J, the gap between germline ends came to 10 bases. The germline V gene encodes CDR1 GTSNPN and CDR2 SVGIG (reference sequence). The CDR3 sequence is CAWSVNAWETQYF. For the CDR3, the DNA is TGTGCCTGGAGTGTAAATGCGTGGGAGACCCAGTACTTC.

The J gene is TRBJ2-1, the V gene TRBV11-2; 11 bases are shared with TRBD2. The CDR3 covers 16 residues. Unmatched junction bases numbered 7, after V lost 0 bases and J lost 9 bases. The germline CDR1 and CDR2 sequences are SGHAT and FQNNGV. CDR3 protein: CASSLDASGGPLEQFF. The CDR3 coding sequence is TGTGCCAGCAGCTTAGATGCTAGCGGGGGGCCCCTTGAGCAGTTCTTC.

The CDR3 sequence: CASSPPGATEPQHF. DNA for the CDR3: TGTGCCAGCAGTCCTCCGGGCGCGACAGAGCCCCAGCATTTT. The V gene is TRBV6-6, the J gene TRBJ1-5, with D tentatively TRBD1 (5 bases). The CDR3 is 14 amino acids. Germline V gives CDR1 MNHNY, CDR2 SVGAGI (reference sequence). V lost 5 bases and J lost 8, with 16 bases in between.

This clone was counted once. The chain is built from TRBV6-1 and TRBJ1-5, with D perhaps TRBD1 (5 bases). CDR1 MNHNS and CDR2 SASEGT come from the germline V gene. V was pared by 2 bases and J by 5 bases, with 16 bases between. The CDR3 covers 16 residues. As DNA, the CDR3 is TGTGCCAGCAGTGAACGGTCGGAGACAGAGCATCAGCCCCAGCATTTT. Translation: CASSERSETEHQPQHF.

V and J are TRBV9 and TRBJ1-4, with 8 nucleotides matching TRBD1. The CDR3 is 15 residues long. Germline V CDR1 and CDR2: SGDLS, YYNGEE. V was pared by 4 bases and J by 4 bases, with 6 bases of the junction left unmatched. The DNA of the CDR3 is TGTGCCAGCAGCTCCCCCGACAGGGGTAATGAAAAACTGTTTTTT. Residues: CASSSPDRGNEKLFF.

The rearrangement joins TRBV7-9 to TRBJ2-7; TRBD2 agrees at 11 bases. Germline V gene sequence: CDR1 SEHNR, CDR2 FQNEAQ (reference sequence). The CDR3 runs to 18 residues. Trimming took 5 bases from V and 3 from J; bases not matched to a gene: 15. In DNA, the CDR3 is TGTGCCAGCAGCCCGACGCTTAGCGGGGGGGTTCCTCTCTACGAGCAGTACTTC. It translates to CASSPTLSGGVPLYEQYF.

The gene calls are TRBV7-2 and TRBJ2-1; D possibly corresponds to TRBD1 (5 bases). The CDR3 is 18 amino acids. The V end was cut by 2 bases, the J end by 6 bases, with 23 bases between. Germline-derived CDR1 and CDR2 are SGHTA and FQGNSA. The CDR3 nucleotides read TGTGCCAGCAGCTTAAGGCAGGGTCGCCCCGCTGGGGTCAATGAGCAGTTCTTC. This translates into CASSLRQGRPAGVNEQFF.

The V call is TRBV19, the J call TRBJ1-2, with 9 bases aligning to TRBD1. Germline V gives CDR1 LNHDA, CDR2 SQIVND (reference sequence). This CDR3 is built from 14 residues. Trimming removed 3 bases from V and 5 bases from J; junction bases left unmatched: 4. DNA of the CDR3: TGTGCCAGTAGTATCTCGACAGGGGGGTATGGCTACACCTTC. Translated: CASSISTGGYGYTF.

The genes are TRBV27 and TRBJ2-7; 13 nucleotides align to TRBD2. V shed 5 bases, J shed 3 bases, and the junction held 13 bases outside the gene matches. CDR3 length: 18 amino acids. In germline, CDR1 is MNHEY, CDR2 SMNVEV (reference sequence). For the CDR3, the DNA is TGTGCCAGCAGTACTAGGACTAGCGGGGGCCAAAGTTACTACGAGCAGTACTTC. Translated, it gives CASSTRTSGGQSYYEQYF.

The rearrangement links TRBV4-2 to TRBJ1-2; D not resolved. Germline V gene data show CDR1 as LGHNA and CDR2 as YNFKEQ. Trimming shortened V by 0 bases and J by 8 bases, and 16 bases separated the two germline ends. The CDR3 is 15 amino acids. This CDR3 is CASSQESGRAWGYTF. CDR3 sequence (DNA): TGTGCCAGCAGCCAAGAATCGGGGAGGGCCTGGGGCTACACCTTC.

The chain couples TRBV18 to TRBJ1-2; the D is unclear. Between the trimmed V and J ends, which lost 4 bases and 2 bases, there was a span of 5 bases. Germline CDR1 KGHSH, CDR2 LQKENI. The CDR3 is 12 residues long. The CDR3 spells CASSQENYGYTF. As DNA, the CDR3 is TGTGCCAGCTCACAGGAAAACTATGGCTACACCTTC.

The V gene is TRBV25-1, the J gene TRBJ1-2; D unresolved. Germline V gene lookup returns CDR1 MGHDK and CDR2 SYGVNS. The V end was cut by 3 bases, the J end by 3 bases, with 14 bases between. The CDR3 is 15 residues long. Here the CDR3 reads CASSEHQAGDYGYTF. The CDR3 coding sequence is TGTGCCAGCAGTGAGCACCAGGCTGGGGACTATGGCTACACCTTC.